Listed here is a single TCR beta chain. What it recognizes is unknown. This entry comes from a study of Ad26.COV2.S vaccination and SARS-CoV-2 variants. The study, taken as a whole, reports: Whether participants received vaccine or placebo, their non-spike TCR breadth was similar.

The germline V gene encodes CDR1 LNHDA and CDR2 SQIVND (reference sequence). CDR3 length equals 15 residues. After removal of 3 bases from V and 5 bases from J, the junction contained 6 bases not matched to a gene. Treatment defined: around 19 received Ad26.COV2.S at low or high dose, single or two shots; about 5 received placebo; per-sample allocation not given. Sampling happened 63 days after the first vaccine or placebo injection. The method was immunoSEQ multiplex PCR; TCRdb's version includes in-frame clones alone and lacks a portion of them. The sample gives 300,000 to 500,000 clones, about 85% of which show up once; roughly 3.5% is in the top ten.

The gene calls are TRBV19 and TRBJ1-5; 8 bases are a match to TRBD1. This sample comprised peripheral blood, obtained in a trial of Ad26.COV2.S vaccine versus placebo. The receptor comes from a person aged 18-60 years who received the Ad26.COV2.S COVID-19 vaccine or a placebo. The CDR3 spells CASSIGAGGYQPQHF. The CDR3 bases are TGTGCCAGTAGTATCGGCGCAGGGGGCTATCAGCCCCAGCATTTT. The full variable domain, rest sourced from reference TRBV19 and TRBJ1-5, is DGGITQSPKYLFRKEGQNVTLSCEQNLNHDAMYWYRQDPGQGLRLIYYSQIVNDFQKGDIAEGYSVSREKKESFPLTVTSAQKNPTAFYLCASSIGAGGYQPQHFGDGTRLSIL.